This T cell receptor beta chain is drawn from a study of tumor-infiltrating lymphocytes in localized non-small cell lung cancer. Study information: The cohort mixed smokers and never-smokers, several histologies, and some post-neoadjuvant-chemotherapy samples. Each patient gave resected tumor and non-adjacent uninvolved lung tissue. Study results and limitations: Different pieces of the same tissue went to different assays, confounding technical variation with intratumor heterogeneity.

This CDR3 has 14 residues. V lost 0 bases to trimming and J lost 7 bases, with 10 bases between them. Germline V gene lookup returns CDR1 SGHDT and CDR2 YYEEEE. Method: immunoSEQ multiplex PCR; TCRdb's copy keeps in-frame clones and lacks some. The sample gives 27,000 or so clones, approximately 83% of which show up once; roughly 2% is in the top ten. Concerning this clone itself: The target antigen is unknown.

The source is a human donor with non-small cell lung cancer. The chain recombines TRBV5-6 with TRBJ2-2; TRBD1 is a possible D gene (6 bases). The sequenced material came from lung tumor tissue. CDR3 loop: CASSLAGRGGELFF. CDR3 bases: TGTGCCAGCAGCTTGGCGGGCAGGGGCGGGGAGCTGTTTTTT.